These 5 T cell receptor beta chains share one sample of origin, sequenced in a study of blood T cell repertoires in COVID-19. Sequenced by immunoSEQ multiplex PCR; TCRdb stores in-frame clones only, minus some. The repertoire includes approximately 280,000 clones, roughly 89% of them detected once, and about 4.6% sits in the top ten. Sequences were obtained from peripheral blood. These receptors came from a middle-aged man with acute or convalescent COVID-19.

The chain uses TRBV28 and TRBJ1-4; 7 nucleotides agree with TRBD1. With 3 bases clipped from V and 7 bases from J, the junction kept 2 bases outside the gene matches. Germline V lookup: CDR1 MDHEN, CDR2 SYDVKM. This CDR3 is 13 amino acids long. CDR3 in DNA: TGTGCCAGCAGTTTCGGGACAGCTGAAAAACTGTTTTTT. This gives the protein CASSFGTAEKLFF.

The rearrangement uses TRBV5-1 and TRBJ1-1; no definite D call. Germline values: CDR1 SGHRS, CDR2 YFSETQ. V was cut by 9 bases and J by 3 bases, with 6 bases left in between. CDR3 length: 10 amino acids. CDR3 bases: TGCGCCACAGATGACACTGAAGCTTTCTTT. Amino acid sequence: CATDDTEAFF. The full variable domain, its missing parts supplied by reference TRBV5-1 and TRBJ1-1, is KAGVTQTPRYLIKTRGQQVTLSCSPISGHRSVSWYQQTPGQGLQFLFEYFSETQRNKGNFPGRFSGRQFSNSRSEMNVSTLELGDSALYLCATDDTEAFFGQGTRLTVV.

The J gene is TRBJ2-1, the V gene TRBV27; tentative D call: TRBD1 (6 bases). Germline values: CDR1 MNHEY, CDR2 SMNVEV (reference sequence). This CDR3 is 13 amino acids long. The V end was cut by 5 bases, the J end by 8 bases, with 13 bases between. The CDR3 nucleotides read TGTGCCAGCAGTCACAGGGAAAGCGATGAGCAGTTCTTC. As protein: CASSHRESDEQFF.

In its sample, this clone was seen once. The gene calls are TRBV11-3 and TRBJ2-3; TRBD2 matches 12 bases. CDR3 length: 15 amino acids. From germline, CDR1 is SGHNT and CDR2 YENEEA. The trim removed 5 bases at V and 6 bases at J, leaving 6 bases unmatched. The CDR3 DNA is TGTGCCAGCAGCCTCAACGGACTAGCGGGGGATACGCAGTATTTT. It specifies CASSLNGLAGDTQYF.

The CDR3 DNA reads TGTGCCAGCAGCGCTACAGGGTTTCCCGGCTACACCTTC. It yields the protein CASSATGFPGYTF. V is TRBV5-6 and J is TRBJ1-2; the D gene is possibly TRBD1 (6 bases). Deletions cut 4 bases from V and 8 bases from J, with 15 bases between. The CDR3 has 13 amino acids. In germline, CDR1 is SGHDT, CDR2 YYEEEE.